This TCR beta chain was obtained from a study of Ad26.COV2.S vaccination and SARS-CoV-2 variants. Method: immunoSEQ multiplex PCR; TCRdb's copy keeps in-frame clones and lacks some. The data contain roughly 350,000 clones, about 88% of them singletons. Trimming took off 3 bases at V and 4 bases at J, with 10 bases between the two ends. The CDR3 sequence is 14 residues long. The germline V gene has CDR1 MDHEN and CDR2 SYDVKM. Indicated treatment: around 19 received Ad26.COV2.S at low or high dose, single or two shots; 5 received placebo; per-sample allocation not given. Vaccine and placebo recipients were sampled on day 63 after the first injection.

Source: peripheral blood, taken in a trial of Ad26.COV2.S vaccine versus placebo. The clonotype was recovered from a person aged 18 to 65 who received the Ad26.COV2.S COVID-19 vaccine or a placebo. V gene TRBV28 combines with J gene TRBJ1-5; D remains unclear. In nucleotides, the CDR3 is TGTGCCAGCAGTTTTCAACTACCTAATCAGCCCCAGCATTTT. This codes for CASSFQLPNQPQHF.